This T cell receptor beta chain was documented in a study of cytomegalovirus exposure and HLA in healthy donors. At the level of the study: Genotyping showed approximately 81% of approximately 430 donors falling in the Caucasian-associated ancestry cluster.

Germline V gives CDR1 LNHDA, CDR2 SQIVND (reference sequence). V was clipped by 6 bases and J by 2 bases, with 14 bases between them. The CDR3 has 15 residues. Points on this clone: The antigen remains unidentified.

Study-level results: Serostatus for CMV was the only available immune exposure information. Evidence from a later analysis indicated that most CMV-associated TCR beta chains looked HLA-restricted. Data from an earlier analysis indicated that most TCR beta V segments were productive either about 90% or about 30% of the time.

PCR primers comprised 60 Vbeta and 13 Jbeta primers. Only in-frame clones appear in the TCRdb table, and some are missing; sequencing was by immunoSEQ multiplex PCR. In the table there are about 190,000 clones, approximately 81% of which are singletons. Sequenced material: PBMCs. This TCR was sampled from a man over 45 in good health and CMV-seronegative. The rearrangement uses TRBV19 and TRBJ2-1; D is unclear. The CDR3: CASRRDLIPYNEQFF. Written as DNA, the CDR3 is TGTGCCAGTAGAAGAGACTTAATTCCCTACAATGAGCAGTTCTTC.